This TCR beta chain was sequenced in a study of early T cells in non-severe SARS-CoV-2 infection. Study results and caveats: Lookups in VDJdb leaned toward anti-spike CD8 responses and missed private and CD4 specificities.

The TCR library protocol was used to attach unique molecular identifiers. These identifiers were attached to individual cDNA molecules. A single record per CDR3 protein comes from TCRdb applying MiXCR to the 5' RACE reads. The profile shows about 40,000 distinct CDR3 sequences, about 8% of them singletons. This clonotype was seen ten or more times. Its target is unknown. The sequencing here drew on whole blood, taken at baseline. The TCR was taken from an adult who was a healthcare worker with PCR-confirmed SARS-CoV-2 infection or an uninfected control (not recorded which).

CDR3 sequence: CSGAGGNYGYTF. Written as DNA, the CDR3 is TGCAGTGGAGCCGGGGGGAACTATGGCTACACCTTC. The chain combines TRBV20-1 with TRBJ1-2, with D possibly TRBD1 on 5 matching bases. This CDR3 contains 12 residues. Germline CDR1 DFQATT, CDR2 SNEGSKA (reference sequence). The V end lost 7 bases, the J end lost 2 bases, and 11 bases lay between the germline ends.